This T cell receptor (beta chain) derives from a study of blood T cell repertoires in COVID-19. Deletions cut 5 bases from V and 6 bases from J, with 4 bases between. CDR3 length equals 11 residues. This clone is a singleton in its sample. This table comes from immunoSEQ multiplex PCR, and its TCRdb copy is limited to in-frame clones, with some not included. The table shows about 400,000 clones, with around 87% occurring only once. The clonotype was recovered from a woman aged 45 to 65 who had recovered from COVID-19. Material: PBMCs or T cells enriched from blood (not recorded which). V is TRBV12-3 or TRBV12-4 and J is TRBJ2-2, with unresolved D. The CDR3 DNA reads as TGTGCCAGCAGTCCTCCCGGGGAGCTGTTTTTT. Amino acid sequence: CASSPPGELFF.